The 22 T cell receptor beta chains in this list originate from one sample, sequenced in a study of vaccination and CD4 T cells after COVID-19 (dated by TCRdb to between 2021 and 2024). Library preparation employed PCR. TCRdb records Illumina iSeq 100 as the sequencer. DNA from cultured CD4+ T cells was subjected to TCR sequencing with the Oncomine TCR Beta short-read assay at the Johns Hopkins FTIC core. The raw public data were reprocessed by TCRdb itself: fastp quality trimming at Q25, MiXCR clonotype calling, in-frame beta chains only. Rows merge per CDR3 protein into single entries with the most common DNA and genes. Here the sample has just under 20,000 distinct CDR3 sequences; 47% occur a single time. Of the sample, around 4% is held by the ten largest clones. The treatment or condition tag for this specimen amounts to: roughly 10-day PBMC culture with coronavirus spike peptide pools or control peptides (ViraFEST assay).

Their cognate antigens are unknown. The specimen comprised CD4+ T cells from blood, cultured in vitro, sampled before SARS-CoV-2 vaccination. These receptors were obtained from a human donor who had recovered from COVID-19.

This clonotype was observed a few times. This rearrangement joins TRBV20-1 to TRBJ2-7; maybe TRBD2 (5 bases). Deletions cut 0 bases from V and 7 bases from J, with 10 bases between. Germline CDR1 and CDR2: DFQATT and SNEGSKA (reference sequence). The CDR3 contains 12 residues. The CDR3 bases are TGCAGTGCTAGAGAAGGCGGGTTTGAGCAGTACTTC. Its translation: CSAREGGFEQYF.

The chain combines TRBV6-1 with TRBJ2-7; TRBD1 matches 9 bases. The CDR3 contains 17 residues. CDR1 and CDR2 (germline): MNHNS, SASEGT. With 5 bases clipped from V and 5 bases from J, the junction kept 16 bases outside the gene matches. The CDR3 protein is CASSRRTGATLVHEQYF. CDR3 DNA sequence: TGTGCCAGCAGTCGACGGACAGGGGCCACACTTGTCCACGAGCAGTACTTC.

This chain uses TRBV6-1 with TRBJ1-1; tentatively, D is TRBD1 (6 bases). The CDR3 is made up of 14 amino acids. The V end was cut by 4 bases, the J end by 0 bases, with 9 bases between. The germline gives CDR1 MNHNS, CDR2 SASEGT. DNA for the CDR3: TGTGCCAGCAGTGTGACAGGTTTGAACACTGAAGCTTTCTTT. The encoded protein is CASSVTGLNTEAFF.

The rearrangement joins TRBV7-8 to TRBJ1-1; tentatively, D is TRBD1 (6 bases). Germline loops: CDR1 SGHVS, CDR2 FQNEAQ. V lost 1 base and J lost 4, with 16 bases in between. This CDR3 spans 16 amino acids. The CDR3: CASSLVGGVFPTEAFF. The CDR3 bases are TGTGCCAGCAGCTTAGTAGGGGGAGTATTTCCCACTGAAGCTTTCTTT.

This clonotype was found a few times. The chain links TRBV7-3 to TRBJ2-1, with 8 bases that match TRBD1. The assigned J gene may be wrong: the sequence end matches TRBJ2-7 better. This CDR3 spans 13 amino acids. CDR1 is SGHTA and CDR2 is FQGTGA in the germline V gene. The CDR3 DNA follows: TGTGCCAGCAGCTCCGACAGGGGCCGGGAGCAGTACTTC. Protein product: CASSSDRGREQYF.

The chain is built from TRBV20-1 and TRBJ2-1, with unresolved D. With 1 base removed from V and 4 bases from J, the gap between germline ends came to 11 bases. The CDR3 is 14 residues long. Per germline, CDR1 DFQATT and CDR2 SNEGSKA (reference sequence). This chain's CDR3 is CSARVIGGYNEQFF. The CDR3 DNA reads TGCAGTGCTAGAGTGATCGGCGGATACAATGAGCAGTTCTTC.

This chain uses TRBV6-2 or TRBV6-3 with TRBJ1-1; tentatively, D is TRBD1 (5 bases). Germline CDR1 and CDR2: MNHEY and SVGEGT. V gave up 2 bases and J gave up 0 bases, with 22 bases separating them. The CDR3 has 19 residues. This CDR3 reads CASSYPSRTLINMNTEAFF. The CDR3 coding sequence is TGTGCCAGCAGTTACCCCTCCAGGACACTGATTAACATGAACACTGAAGCTTTCTTT.

The J gene is TRBJ1-5, the V gene TRBV19; D remains unclear. This CDR3 comprises 15 residues. The V and J ends lost 3 bases and 0 bases respectively, with 9 bases between them. Germline CDR1 and CDR2: LNHDA and SQIVND (reference sequence). For the CDR3, the DNA is TGTGCCAGTAGTATCCGCGGGGATAGCAATCAGCCCCAGCATTTT. Encoded protein: CASSIRGDSNQPQHF.

Only one count was recorded for this clonotype. The rearrangement uses TRBV30 and TRBJ2-5, with D perhaps TRBD1 (6 bases). Looked up from germline, CDR1 is GTSNPN and CDR2 is SVGIG (reference sequence). Trimming left V 1 base short and J 5 bases short, with 11 bases between. This CDR3 is 13 amino acids long. CDR3: CAWSASGDETQYF. As DNA, the CDR3 is TGTGCCTGGAGTGCGTCAGGGGATGAGACCCAGTACTTC.

This clonotype was observed a handful of times. This chain links TRBV6-1 with TRBJ1-2; D is unresolved. Germline CDR1 reads MNHNS; CDR2 reads SASEGT. This CDR3 is built from 11 residues. Trimming cost V 1 base and J 4 bases, with 1 base left between them. CDR3 bases: TGTGCCAGCAGTGAAGGCTATGGCTACACCTTC. It is translated as CASSEGYGYTF.

The V call is TRBV14, the J call TRBJ1-2, with D unresolved. This CDR3 contains 13 residues. Germline CDR1 SGHDN, CDR2 FVKESK. The germline V and J ends were trimmed by 2 bases and 3 bases, with 7 bases remaining between them. The CDR3 loop reads CASSQQPHYGYTF. CDR3 coding DNA: TGTGCCAGCAGCCAACAACCTCACTATGGCTACACCTTC.

The J gene is TRBJ2-1, the V gene TRBV4-3; D is ambiguous. The CDR3 consists of 14 residues. Germline CDR1 reads LGHNA; CDR2 reads YSLEER. V was trimmed by 7 bases and J by 5 bases, leaving 15 bases between them. The CDR3 region is CASKRTIGNNEQFF. The CDR3 DNA follows: TGCGCCAGCAAGAGAACTATAGGGAACAATGAGCAGTTCTTC.

The chain links TRBV12-2 to TRBJ1-6; the listed D gene, TRBD1, was not tested against the DNA. TRBV12-2 counts as a pseudogene. The CDR3 is made up of 20 amino acids. Here the CDR3 reads CASRCPRGIRSCSHNSPLHF. Here the CDR3 DNA reads TGTGCAAGTCGCTGCCCGCGGGGGATTAGGAGTTGTAGTCATAATTCACCCCTCCACTTT.

This clonotype was seen only a few times. The rearrangement joins TRBV15 to TRBJ2-5; D ambiguous. The CDR3 has 14 residues. CDR1 and CDR2 (germline): LNHNV, YYDKDF (reference sequence). Trimming took off 5 bases at V and 5 bases at J, with 15 bases between the two ends. The CDR3 reads CATSLTLLEETQYF. DNA of the CDR3: TGTGCCACCAGCCTCACCCTCCTGGAGGAGACCCAGTACTTC.

The chain recombines TRBV20-1 with TRBJ1-2; unclear D gene. Per germline, CDR1 DFQATT and CDR2 SNEGSKA (reference sequence). The ends were cut back, 1 base at V and 0 bases at J, with 6 bases in the middle. The CDR3 has 13 residues. The CDR3 is CSARATANYGYTF. CDR3 in DNA: TGCAGTGCTAGAGCGACCGCTAACTATGGCTACACCTTC.

This clonotype was picked up a small number of times. The chain is built from TRBV2 and TRBJ1-2; the D is unclear. The V end lost 5 bases, the J end lost 4 bases, and 5 bases lay between the germline ends. This CDR3 spans 11 amino acids. The V gene's germline CDR1 is SNHLY and CDR2 FYNNEI. CDR3 residues: CASSSAYGYTF. Written as DNA, the CDR3 is TGTGCCAGCAGTTCCGCCTATGGCTACACCTTC.

The chain links TRBV7-2 to TRBJ1-3; D uncertain. The length of the CDR3 is 15 residues. Between the trimmed V and J ends, which lost 3 bases and 0 bases, there was a span of 9 bases. From germline, CDR1 is SGHTA and CDR2 FQGNSA. CDR3 in DNA: TGTGCCAGCAGCTTCATTCTCGGCTCTGGAAACACCATATATTTT. Amino acids: CASSFILGSGNTIYF.

J is TRBJ1-6 and V is TRBV20-1; tentative D call: TRBD1 (5 bases). Germline V gene sequence: CDR1 DFQATT, CDR2 SNEGSKA (reference sequence). The CDR3 covers 16 residues. V lost 6 bases, J lost 0 bases, and 15 bases lay in between. The DNA for the CDR3 is TGCAGTGCCCAAGACCTGGGGCGCTCCTATAATTCACCCCTCCACTTT. This codes for CSAQDLGRSYNSPLHF.

The chain employs TRBV19 and TRBJ1-2; the match to TRBD1 covers 11 bases. Trimming cost V 5 bases and J 3 bases; bases outside gene matches: 8. The germline V gene encodes CDR1 LNHDA and CDR2 SQIVND (reference sequence). This CDR3 has 16 amino acids. CDR3 DNA sequence: TGTGCCAGTAGTGCGAAAGGACAGGGGGCCCACTATGGCTACACCTTC. This codes for CASSAKGQGAHYGYTF.

The V call is TRBV19, the J call TRBJ2-5; 9 bases line up with TRBD1. CDR3 length: 14 amino acids. V dropped 6 bases and J dropped 5; count of bases not matched to a gene: 7. Per the germline V gene, CDR1 is LNHDA and CDR2 is SQIVND (reference sequence). The CDR3 DNA is TGTGCCAGTAGGAGGACAGGGACAGGGGAGACCCAGTACTTC. Its translation: CASRRTGTGETQYF.

By its share, this clonotype is medium-sized (0.01 to 0.1%). The chain couples TRBV7-2 to TRBJ2-5; 9 nucleotides line up with TRBD1. Germline CDR1 reads SGHTA; CDR2 reads FQGNSA. Trimming took 8 bases from V and 5 from J; bases not matched to a gene: 3. The CDR3 is 12 residues long. DNA of the CDR3: TGTGCCAGCGGTACAGGGGGCGAGACCCAGTACTTC. Translation gives CASGTGGETQYF.

This clonotype was found a few times. This rearrangement joins TRBV7-2 to TRBJ2-5; D remains ambiguous. This CDR3 is 14 amino acids long. Trimming left V 1 base short and J 0 bases short, with 6 bases between. Germline values: CDR1 SGHTA, CDR2 FQGNSA. The CDR3 loop is CASSLGTYQETQYF. The DNA of the CDR3 is TGTGCCAGCAGCTTAGGAACCTACCAAGAGACCCAGTACTTC.